This entry features one T cell receptor (beta chain) sequence. Its antigen specificity is not known. No base qualities exist here, and no much larger clone lies one base off it. This entry comes from a study of regulatory T cells in long-lasting Graves disease listed by TCRdb under 2021. With respect to the entire study: Persistent Graves' disease was defined as persistently positive TSH receptor autoantibodies together with antithyroid drug treatment for over 5 years. Peripheral blood TCR sequencing and RNA sequencing compared persistent Graves' disease patients with newly diagnosed Graves' disease patients. The study was conducted in China and was registered as a clinical trial. TCR sequencing covered approximately 13 persistent and 20 newly diagnosed Graves' disease patients, around 33 samples in total. Antithyroid drugs had been taken for approximately 10 years on average by persistent Graves' disease patients in the clinical cohort. Overall study outcomes, separate from this receptor: The small sample size was acknowledged by the authors as a limitation that may reduce accuracy. Persistent disease showed preferential use of TRBV28, TRBJ1-2 and TRBJ2-5, whereas newly diagnosed disease favored TRBV20-1 and TRBJ2-1. Persistent Graves' disease patients showed lower TCR Shannon entropy and fewer highly expanded clones than newly diagnosed patients, suggesting clonal expansion. The study examined only peripheral blood because the primary lesion, thyroid tissue, could not be accessed. Only the TCR beta chain was sequenced and analyzed. A larger number of public clonotypes was shared among persistent patients (more than 2,500) than among newly diagnosed patients (around 870).

The time point tag for this specimen amounts to: persistent/refractory GD, antithyroid drugs over 5 years with positive TRAb. RNA was extracted from PBMCs in TRIzol for both TCR sequencing and RNA sequencing. The diagnosis of Graves' disease was made according to American Thyroid Association guidelines. The patients came from an endocrinology department in Xi'an, China. Each patient gave around 9.2 milliliters of peripheral blood, collected in an EDTA anticoagulant tube. Ficoll Paque Plus density gradient separation was used to isolate PBMCs, and no further T cell sorting was done. An Agilent 2100 Bioanalyzer and agarose gel were used to check RNA quality, while a NanoDrop 2000 measured RNA concentration. Library preparation used multiplex PCR. The instrument was an Illumina HiSeq 4000. CDR3 regions were amplified by Arm-PCR with iRepertoire HTBI primers to construct TCR beta libraries. PCR products were gel purified before sequencing. The original methods were these. Gene usage analysis of CDR3 amino acid clonotypes relied on the roughly 60 TRBV and 14 TRBJ segments identified across samples. COPE and FqMerger were used to merge the filtered high-quality paired reads into contigs. BLAST was used to align contigs to IMGT TRBV, TRBD and TRBJ reference genes, with CDR3 defined following IMGT. Highly expanded clones were defined as clonotypes with a frequency above 0.1%. Shannon entropy was used to measure repertoire diversity, and the Gini coefficient was used to measure V-J evenness. Public clonotypes were defined as clonotypes shared by more than one individual. TCRdb redid the processing of the public reads, applying fastp at Q25 and MiXCR, and retained in-frame beta chains. Each entry is one CDR3 protein sequence, shown with its most common DNA and genes. These V and J calls are TCRdb output, not the study's own analysis. The sample has 390,000 or so distinct CDR3 sequences on record, approximately 25% of them singletons. In total, the top ten clones hold about 29% of the sample.

CDR1 SEHNR and CDR2 FQNEAQ are derived from the germline V gene (reference sequence). Germline trimming amounts to 6 bases on V and 4 bases on J, with 13 as the count of junction bases outside the gene matches. Measured from the cysteine to the phenylalanine, the CDR3 is 17 residues long. The kept DNA is CDR3 alone, 51 bases in frame from the first base. The TCR sequence derives from a woman aged 35 to 49 with Graves disease. Donor details come from another sample of the same person, matched by shared clones. This chain is built from TRBV7-9 and TRBJ2-1; TRBD2 matches 9 bases in the middle. The sample consisted of peripheral blood mononuclear cells (PBMCs), taken when the disease was refractory, from a patient treated with antithyroid drugs. The CDR3 amino acid sequence is: CASRLLPSGNRYNEQFF. The DNA sequence is given as TGTGCCAGCAGGTTACTACCTAGCGGGAATAGATACAATGAGCAGTTCTTC.